Each of the 11 T cell receptor beta chains below was sequenced from the same sample in a study of T-cell reconstitution after alpha-beta-depleted transplantation in children. Unique molecular identifiers were incorporated when the TCRbeta library was constructed. TCRdb called the PCR reads again in MiXCR, with one record for every CDR3 protein. Counted here are 640,000 or so distinct CDR3 sequences, 15% to 20% occurring once; the ten biggest clones make up approximately 1%. The sequencing here drew on PBMCs from the stem cell graft donor, taken from the stem cell graft. These receptors all stem from a human donor who donated a stem cell graft to a child with acute myeloid leukemia.

The rearrangement uses TRBV5-1 and TRBJ1-2; D is unresolved. V was cut by 0 bases and J by 6 bases, with 12 bases left in between. The germline V gene encodes CDR1 SGHRS and CDR2 YFSETQ. The CDR3 is made up of 14 amino acids. CDR3 coding DNA: TGCGCCAGCAGCTTGGGCGGGTCCGCGGATGGCTACACCTTC. It yields the protein CASSLGGSADGYTF.

The chain uses TRBV7-3 and TRBJ2-2; D possibly corresponds to TRBD1 (5 bases). V was clipped by 0 bases and J by 6 bases, with 8 bases between them. CDR3 length: 14 amino acids. Per the germline V gene, CDR1 is SGHTA and CDR2 is FQGTGA. In DNA, the CDR3 is TGTGCCAGCAGCTTAACCCCACAGGCCGGGGAGCTGTTTTTT. Encoded protein: CASSLTPQAGELFF.

This clonotype was counted between two and nine times. The V call is TRBV7-9, the J call TRBJ2-5, with a tentative D call TRBD1 (6 bases). Trimming stripped 5 bases from V and 3 bases from J, with 13 bases between. This CDR3 has 14 residues. From germline, CDR1 is SEHNR and CDR2 FQNEAQ (reference sequence). CDR3 sequence reads: CASSSLGQKETQYF. CDR3 DNA: TGTGCCAGCAGCAGCCTCGGACAGAAAGAGACCCAGTACTTC.

This clonotype was recorded a few times. The chain recombines TRBV29-1 with TRBJ1-2, with TRBD1 identical over 10 bases. CDR1 and CDR2 (germline): SQVTM, ANQGSEA. The junction had 3 bases not matched to a gene; V was cut back by 4 bases and J by 4 bases. This CDR3 has 13 residues. CDR3 loop: CSVVWDRGYGYTF. CDR3 sequence (DNA): TGCAGCGTTGTTTGGGACAGGGGCTATGGCTACACCTTC.

The chain has TRBV30 and TRBJ1-2, with D possibly matching TRBD1 (5 bases). This CDR3 contains 14 residues. From germline, CDR1 is GTSNPN and CDR2 SVGIG (reference sequence). With 0 bases removed from V and 7 bases from J, the gap between germline ends came to 15 bases. In DNA, the CDR3 is TGTGCCTGGAGTGTACGGTCCGGGGCTGGTGGCTACACCTTC. It is translated as CAWSVRSGAGGYTF.

Only a few counts were recorded for this clonotype. The chain joins TRBV25-1 to TRBJ1-2, with D hard to call. Between the trimmed V and J ends, which lost 1 base and 6 bases, there was a span of 21 bases. The CDR3 extends over 17 amino acids. Per the germline V gene, CDR1 is MGHDK and CDR2 is SYGVNS. CDR3: CASSELSSEATGHGYTF. In DNA form, the CDR3 reads TGTGCCAGCAGTGAATTATCTTCCGAGGCAACGGGCCATGGCTACACCTTC.

This clonotype came up many times. The CDR3 nucleotides are TGCAGTGCTAGCGCCGTCCAGGGGCGGTATGAGCAGTTCTTC. Protein product: CSASAVQGRYEQFF. The V call is TRBV20-1, the J call TRBJ2-1, with a tentative D call TRBD1 (6 bases). CDR3 length equals 14 residues. Germline CDR1 and CDR2: DFQATT and SNEGSKA (reference sequence). Trimming stripped 3 bases from V and 8 bases from J, with 17 bases between.

This clonotype was found many times. The V gene is TRBV10-3, the J gene TRBJ1-2; no clear D gene. The CDR3 is 16 residues long. Germline V gene sequence: CDR1 ENHRY, CDR2 SYGVKD. Deletions cut 2 bases from V and 1 base from J, with 14 bases between. The CDR3 nucleotides read TGTGCCATCAGTGAGGGGGAACAGATCCTTAACTATGGCTACACCTTC. As protein: CAISEGEQILNYGYTF.

The chain joins TRBV5-1 to TRBJ2-1; D perhaps matches TRBD2 (6 bases). The germline CDR1 and CDR2 sequences are SGHRS and YFSETQ. V lost 4 bases and J lost 8, with 25 bases in between. The CDR3 is 17 residues long. The CDR3 is CASSVDSPTGVMDEQFF. The CDR3 DNA sequence: TGCGCCAGCAGCGTAGACTCCCCAACGGGGGTTATGGATGAGCAGTTCTTC.

This clonotype was recorded a few times. This chain joins TRBV7-2 and TRBJ1-5; 8 bases map to TRBD1. V lost 5 bases to trimming and J lost 7 bases; unmatched junction nucleotides: 7. The CDR3 covers 14 residues. From germline, CDR1 is SGHTA and CDR2 FQGNSA. CDR3 sequence: CASSPMTGVQPQHF. The CDR3 bases are TGTGCCAGCAGCCCTATGACAGGGGTGCAGCCCCAGCATTTT.

This clonotype was observed many times. CDR3 sequence reads: CASSLTGNEQYF. In DNA, the CDR3 is TGTGCCAGCAGTTTAACAGGGAACGAGCAGTACTTC. The V and J genes are TRBV12-3 or TRBV12-4 and TRBJ2-7; D is perhaps TRBD1 (6 bases). Trimming took off 2 bases at V and 5 bases at J, with 7 bases between the two ends. CDR3 length: 12 residues.